Listed here are 16 T cell receptor beta chains from one sample, sequenced in a study of blood T cell repertoires in COVID-19. The data were produced by immunoSEQ multiplex PCR, yet TCRdb's version contains in-frame clones alone and is incomplete. The table shows about 53,000 clones, with around 80% occurring only once. Sequencing was done on a sample of peripheral blood. These receptors were taken from a human donor in a cohort sampled during active COVID-19.

The chain is built from TRBV18 and TRBJ2-5, with D possibly being TRBD1 (6 bases). The CDR3 has 15 residues. The germline gives CDR1 KGHSH, CDR2 LQKENI. V was shortened by 3 bases and J by 4 bases, with 15 bases between the two germline ends. Written as DNA, the CDR3 is TGTGCCAGCTCACCCCCGTACACAGGGATAGAGACCCAGTACTTC. Its translation is CASSPPYTGIETQYF.

The J gene is TRBJ2-7, the V gene TRBV27; TRBD2 might be the D (6 bases). The ends were cut back, 6 bases at V and 0 bases at J, with 9 bases in the middle. The CDR3 consists of 13 residues. In germline, CDR1 is MNHEY, CDR2 SMNVEV (reference sequence). CDR3 DNA: TGTGCCAGCAGAGAGGACTACTCCTACGAGCAGTACTTC. Amino acid sequence: CASREDYSYEQYF.

The V and J genes are TRBV18 and TRBJ1-2, with D perhaps matching TRBD1 (6 bases). V lost 2 bases, J lost 5 bases, and 15 bases lay in between. This CDR3 is built from 15 residues. Germline V gene lookup returns CDR1 KGHSH and CDR2 LQKENI. In DNA, the CDR3 is TGTGCCAGCTCACCATTCCCAGGGGTGTCTTATGGCTACACCTTC. This sequence encodes CASSPFPGVSYGYTF.

This clone was detected only once. The genes are TRBV5-4 and TRBJ1-2; TRBD1 might be the D (5 bases). CDR3 size: 15 residues. Germline V lookup: CDR1 SGHNT, CDR2 YYREEE (reference sequence). With 0 bases removed from V and 2 bases from J, the gap between germline ends came to 11 bases. As DNA, the CDR3 is TGTGCCAGCAGCTTGGCCGCGGGGGGGAACTATGGCTACACCTTC. Its protein is CASSLAAGGNYGYTF.

This chain links TRBV5-1 with TRBJ2-7, with D possibly matching TRBD1 (5 bases). This CDR3 has 13 residues. Germline CDR1 reads SGHRS; CDR2 reads YFSETQ. V lost 5 bases, J lost 0 bases, and 9 bases lay in between. DNA for the CDR3: TGCGCCAGCAGACAGGACCTCTCCTACGAGCAGTACTTC. Amino acids: CASRQDLSYEQYF. Full variable domain (remainder filled in from reference TRBV5-1 and TRBJ2-7): KAGVTQTPRYLIKTRGQQVTLSCSPISGHRSVSWYQQTPGQGLQFLFEYFSETQRNKGNFPGRFSGRQFSNSRSEMNVSTLELGDSALYLCASRQDLSYEQYFGPGTRLTVT.

This chain links TRBV5-1 with TRBJ2-7, with 7 nucleotides matching TRBD2. The CDR3 is made up of 14 amino acids. After removal of 0 bases from V and 4 bases from J, the junction contained 4 bases not matched to a gene. The germline CDR1 and CDR2 sequences are SGHRS and YFSETQ. Here the CDR3 reads CASSLGGSRYEQYF. CDR3 DNA: TGCGCCAGCAGCTTGGGCGGGAGTCGGTACGAGCAGTACTTC.

This clone was counted only a few times. This chain uses TRBV28 with TRBJ2-2; 8 bases map to TRBD1. Germline CDR1 MDHEN, CDR2 SYDVKM. V lost 2 bases and J lost 3; bases outside the gene matches: 5. This CDR3 has 16 residues. CDR3: CASSLGGQDHTGELFF. The CDR3 DNA follows: TGTGCCAGCAGTTTAGGGGGACAGGACCACACCGGGGAGCTGTTTTTT.

This clone occurred a few times. The gene calls are TRBV28 and TRBJ1-5, with D possibly matching TRBD1 (6 bases). Germline V gene lookup returns CDR1 MDHEN and CDR2 SYDVKM. V dropped 7 bases and J dropped 1 base, with 14 bases sitting between them. The CDR3 is made up of 15 amino acids. CDR3 residues: CASNPQGASNQPQHF. CDR3 in DNA: TGTGCCAGCAACCCACAGGGCGCCAGCAATCAGCCCCAGCATTTT.

DNA of the CDR3: TGTGCCAGCAGTCCCAGGACTAGCGTGGCAGATACGCAGTATTTT. Amino acid sequence: CASSPRTSVADTQYF. This sequence joins TRBV2 and TRBJ2-3; 9 bases are a match to TRBD2. J gave up 4 bases and V 5 bases, and 7 bases lay outside the gene matches. CDR1 is SNHLY, CDR2 FYNNEI, per germline. The CDR3 loop spans 15 amino acids.

V usage is TRBV5-4 and J usage is TRBJ1-2, with TRBD1 identical over 9 bases. This CDR3 has 16 residues. Trimming at V came to 4 bases and at J to 3 bases, leaving 10 bases not matched to a gene. Germline V gene data show CDR1 as SGHNT and CDR2 as YYREEE (reference sequence). CDR3 sequence: CASSRDRVIQDYGYTF. The CDR3 coding sequence is TGTGCCAGCAGCAGGGACAGGGTTATCCAGGACTATGGCTACACCTTC.

The gene calls are TRBV4-1 and TRBJ1-5; TRBD1 aligns across 7 bases. Germline V gene lookup returns CDR1 MGHRA and CDR2 YSYEKL. With V trimmed by 1 base and J by 4 bases, 7 bases remained unmatched. This CDR3 has 16 residues. The CDR3 reads CASSQVRGGENQPQHF. DNA of the CDR3: TGCGCCAGCAGCCAAGTCAGAGGGGGCGAAAATCAGCCCCAGCATTTT.

V usage is TRBV18 and J usage is TRBJ2-7, with 7 positions matching TRBD1. With V trimmed by 5 bases and J by 3 bases, 4 bases remained unmatched. The CDR3 totals 13 residues. In germline, CDR1 is KGHSH, CDR2 LQKENI. This CDR3 is CASSENRGYEQYF. The CDR3 region has the DNA TGTGCCAGCTCAGAAAACAGGGGCTACGAGCAGTACTTC.

The CDR3 region is CASSLLDTKDSPLHF. CDR3 sequence (DNA): TGTGCCAGCAGCTTATTGGACACCAAAGATTCACCCCTCCACTTT. The chain employs TRBV13 and TRBJ1-6, with TRBD1 as a possible D gene (5 bases). There are 15 residues in the CDR3. The germline gives CDR1 PRHDT, CDR2 FYEKMQ (reference sequence). Trimming shortened V by 2 bases and J by 8 bases, and 13 bases separated the two germline ends. The full variable domain, completed using reference TRBV13 and TRBJ1-6, is AAGVIQSPRHLIKEKRETATLKCYPIPRHDTVYWYQQGPGQDPQFLISFYEKMQSDKGSIPDRFSAQQFSDYHSELNMSSLELGDSALYFCASSLLDTKDSPLHFGNGTRLTVT.

V is TRBV6-5 and J is TRBJ1-2; maybe TRBD1 (5 bases). The CDR3 has 15 residues. Deletions cut 3 bases from V and 5 bases from J, with 16 bases between. The germline CDR1 and CDR2 sequences are MNHEY and SVGAGI. CDR3 bases: TGTGCCAGCAGTTATCAAGGGGCCCCCCTTTATGGCTACACCTTC. The encoded protein is CASSYQGAPLYGYTF.

The chain has TRBV27 and TRBJ1-5; tentative D call: TRBD1 (5 bases). Trimming left V 3 bases short and J 2 bases short, with 8 bases between. This CDR3 contains 14 residues. The germline CDR1 and CDR2 sequences are MNHEY and SMNVEV (reference sequence). The CDR3 protein is CASSFTGGNQPQHF. CDR3 sequence (DNA): TGTGCCAGCAGTTTTACAGGAGGCAATCAGCCCCAGCATTTT.

The V call is TRBV5-8, the J call TRBJ2-7, with TRBD1 matching over 8 bases. The trim removed 2 bases at V and 2 bases at J, leaving 3 bases unmatched. The CDR3 has 14 residues. Per the germline V gene, CDR1 is SGHTS and CDR2 is YDEGEE. In DNA form, the CDR3 reads TGTGCCAGCAGCTTTGTGGACAGGGCCTACGAGCAGTACTTC. Encoded protein: CASSFVDRAYEQYF.